This T cell receptor (beta chain) was identified in a study of shared clonotypes between healthy human individuals (dated by TCRdb to the early 2020s). For the wider study: The cohort included a few men and a couple of women between 18 and 49 years of age. Leukapheresis yielded between about 0.9 and 9.5 billion PBMCs per donor. For each donor, CD4 naive and CD4 memory were each given three plates, CD8 naive was given two plates, and CD8 memory was given one plate. Libraries were prepared and TCR repertoires were sequenced by different laboratories using diverse techniques, in order to increase sequencing depth and limit assay-specific biases. To estimate repertoire size and how much clonotype sharing occurs between individuals, the study deeply sequenced the blood TCR repertoires of roughly 5 healthy adults.

With regard to this clone: Its binding antigen is unknown. No quality values exist for individual bases; no much larger clone is one base distant.

Study-level results and caveats: Sharing across a handful of donors was observed for approximately 4.6% of naive CD4, 3% to 3.5% of naive CD8, over 2% of memory CD4, and roughly 0.4% of memory CD8 clonotypes. Rarefaction of sorted-subset datasets indicated incomplete sequencing despite the large sequencing depth. Sampling was restricted to blood, and TCR repertoires in tissue are likely to differ from TCR repertoires in blood. Because the study included a small number of donors, the genetic and exposure-history diversity represented was limited. Compared with non-shared clonotypes, the clonotypes found in all four sorted-subset donors had higher generation probabilities. Estimated clonotype richness was generally larger for naive than for memory subsets. Based on pairwise subsampling, the degree of clonotype sharing among donors was expected to be affected by sequencing depth.

Measured from the cysteine to the phenylalanine, the CDR3 is 13 residues long. The entry retains the CDR3 DNA only, 39 bases that are in frame from base 1. The junction shows trimming of 6 bases on V and 9 bases on J, and the gene matches do not reach 9 bases of it. Via the germline V gene, CDR1 is MNHEY and CDR2 SVGAGI. Using the deep immunoSEQ assay, TCR CDR3 regions were amplified from genomic DNA by multiplex PCR. Genomic DNA extracted from each cell subset was distributed evenly over all wells of several immunoSEQ 96-well plates, and each plate served as one replicate. For sorted subsets, each replicate PCR was loaded with 200 ng genomic DNA, equivalent to about 33,000 T cell genomes. Purified libraries were measured with a Qubit 3.0 fluorometer, size-checked on a Bioanalyzer 2100, and measured again with the KAPA Library Quantification kit. A separate single-read 150-cycle Illumina NextSeq 550 flow cell was used to sequence each immunoSEQ 96-well plate. The paper's data handling went like this. The immunoSEQ output contained only junctional sequences without quality scores, so filtering could not match that applied to full-length reads. To assign V/J genes and CDR3, sequences were annotated using PyIR, a Python wrapper for IgBLAST v1.9, with IMGT germline references. Reads with weak V/J assignments (E-value above 1e-6), missing CDR3, stop codons, out-of-frame junctions, or ambiguous translated residues were removed. V3J clonotypes were defined as sequences sharing the same inferred V gene, J gene, and CDR3 amino acid sequence. Percentage overlap between repertoires was calculated by dividing the number of shared unique clonotypes by the size of the smaller repertoire. Three approaches were used to assess repertoire richness: RTK rarefaction, the Chao1 estimator, and Recon v2.1 estimates of unobserved clonotypes. Generation probabilities for all TCRbeta clonotypes obtained by the gDNA method from four donors were computed using OLGA. Entries here come from immuneACCESS through TCRdb and include only in-frame sequences with V and J called. Some clones fail to appear in such tables; in the studies checked, an unresolved V gene covers under half of the shortfall, and the cause of the remainder is unknown. V and J calls and clone size come straight from that table; D and trimming were deduced from the DNA. The sample has some 1.5 million clones on record, approximately 98% of them singletons. The ten largest clonotypes hold about 0.4% of the sample.

The donors were healthy, HIV-negative adults who had no recently reported acute infections or vaccinations. Every donor was a Caucasian adult living in Nashville, Tennessee, USA. CD4+ T cells were enriched through magnetic negative selection, after which naive cells were positively selected on CD45RA and the remaining negative fraction served as the memory subset. Blood was collected by leukapheresis, and PBMCs were isolated by Ficoll-Histopaque density gradient centrifugation and then cryopreserved in liquid nitrogen vapor phase. Analytical flow cytometry was used to check the purity and quantity of every magnetically sorted T cell population. Genomic DNA was isolated from each sorted fraction and quantified by UV absorbance on a Nanodrop 2000c.

Sequenced sample: naive CD4+ T cells sorted from blood. The cell subset or site label on this specimen signifies: CD45RA+ positively selected. The sequence was obtained from a man under 40 in good health. This sequence uses TRBV6-5 and TRBJ2-3, with TRBD1 matching 7 junction bases. Here the CDR3 is given as CASSQFPGQTQYF. The sequenced DNA is TGTGCCAGCAGCCAGTTCCCGGGACAGACGCAGTATTTT.